This entry lists 8 T cell receptor beta chains sequenced from one sample in a study of regulatory T cells in long-lasting Graves disease. Time point noted: newly diagnosed GD, antithyroid drugs for less than 3 months. Extracted PBMC RNA gave rise to the TCR library. Libraries of TCR beta came from iRepertoire HTBI primers plus Arm-PCR of CDR3 regions. TCRdb reprocessed the multiplex PCR reads with MiXCR, giving one entry per CDR3 protein. The table has approximately 400,000 distinct CDR3 sequences, over 9.5% seen once. This sample was also put to use in a study of T cells in Graves' hyperthyroidism and ophthalmopathy.

The source was peripheral blood mononuclear cells (PBMCs), collected at new diagnosis, from a patient treated with antithyroid drugs. The receptors were sampled from a woman aged 18-29 years with Graves disease.

This clonotype was detected many times. V is TRBV5-1 and J is TRBJ1-6; no clear D gene. Trimming pared 4 bases from V and 7 bases from J, leaving 18 bases between. CDR1 is SGHRS, CDR2 YFSETQ, per germline. This CDR3 has 16 residues. The CDR3 DNA reads as TGCGCCAGCAGCCTGTTACATCGGACCACGAATTCACCCCTCCACTTT. Encoded protein: CASSLLHRTTNSPLHF.

Concerning this clonotype: This may be a read error: a much more frequent sequence differs by one nucleotide. The CDR3 does not close with the conserved phenylalanine or tryptophan, likely indicating a read error. V and J are TRBV6-8 and TRBJ1-5; 7 bases match TRBD1. CDR3 length: 15 amino acids. CDR1 is MNHGY, CDR2 SAAAGT, per germline. V shed 8 bases and J 4 bases; nucleotides not matched to a gene: 11. The CDR3 is CASEGGSTLNQPQHS. CDR3 DNA: TGTGCCAGCGAAGGGGGCTCTACATTGAATCAGCCCCAGCATTCT.

This clonotype was detected many times. The rearrangement uses TRBV12-3 or TRBV12-4 and TRBJ2-7; weak D call: TRBD1 (6 bases). The CDR3 is made up of 16 amino acids. Trimming shortened V by 6 bases and J by 6 bases, and 24 bases separated the two germline ends. The CDR3 spells CASSLRRVQGPFEQYF. CDR3 sequence (DNA): TGTGCCAGCAGCCTAAGGCGCGTACAGGGTCCTTTCGAGCAGTACTTC.

This clonotype was picked up many times. The V gene is TRBV4-1, the J gene TRBJ1-5; TRBD1 agrees at 7 bases. The CDR3 spans 15 residues. Germline V CDR1 and CDR2: MGHRA, YSYEKL. The V gene end was trimmed by 4 bases and the J gene end by 5 bases; junction bases not matched to a gene: 8. CDR3 region: CASSPRIGTDQPQHF. As DNA, the CDR3 is TGCGCCAGCAGCCCTCGAATCGGGACAGATCAGCCCCAGCATTTT.

Many counts were recorded for this clonotype. J is TRBJ1-5 and V is TRBV7-9; the D gene is possibly TRBD1 (6 bases). The CDR3 spans 15 residues. Germline lookup yields CDR1 SEHNR and CDR2 FQNEAQ (reference sequence). Deletions cut 5 bases from V and 2 bases from J, with 13 bases between. The CDR3 sequence: CASSAPGHRNQPQHF. The CDR3 DNA reads as TGTGCCAGCAGCGCCCCGGGACACCGCAATCAGCCCCAGCATTTT.

Many counts were recorded for this clonotype. The chain combines TRBV7-2 with TRBJ2-7, with D perhaps TRBD1 (5 bases). V lost 5 bases to trimming and J lost 4 bases, with 15 bases between them. CDR1 is SGHTA, CDR2 FQGNSA, per germline. The CDR3 length is 14 residues. CDR3 sequence (DNA): TGTGCCAGCAGCCAAGGTACAGGATGGTACGAGCAGTACGTC. Amino acids: CASSQGTGWYEQYV.

The V and J genes are TRBV5-1 and TRBJ2-3, with TRBD2 matching over 11 bases. The CDR3 has 18 amino acids. Germline assignment: CDR1 SGHRS and CDR2 YFSETQ. V shed 1 base, J shed 3 bases, and the junction held 10 bases outside the gene matches. Written as DNA, the CDR3 is TGCGCCAGCAGCTTGACGTTTATAGCGGGGGGGTCAACAGATACGCAGTATTTT. Protein: CASSLTFIAGGSTDTQYF.

The CDR3 sequence: CASSAAPGRAGGLDEQFF. The DNA of the CDR3 is TGTGCCAGCAGTGCAGCCCCGGGGCGAGCGGGGGGCCTCGATGAGCAGTTCTTC. The chain combines TRBV9 with TRBJ2-1; 9 bases map to TRBD2. Germline CDR1 SGDLS, CDR2 YYNGEE. The CDR3 loop spans 18 amino acids. V lost 5 bases to trimming and J lost 8 bases; unmatched junction nucleotides: 20. The variable domain in full, with the rest retrieved from reference TRBV9 and TRBJ2-1, is DSGVTQTPKHLITATGQRVTLRCSPRSGDLSVYWYQQSLDQGLQFLIQYYNGEERAKGNILERFSAQQFPDLHSELNLSSLELGDSALYFCASSAAPGRAGGLDEQFFGPGTRLTVL.